This T cell receptor beta chain was recovered during a study of shared clonotypes between healthy human individuals. Study context: With ages of 18 to 49, the donors were two women and a few men. For every donor, three CD4 naive, three CD4 memory, two CD8 naive and one CD8 memory plates were used.

Regarding this clone: Its antigen is undetermined. The sample has other DNA sequences that encode this CDR3 too.

Naivety among CD8 cells was defined by CD45RO negativity and positive CCR7 selection, thereby excluding terminally differentiated effector memory CD45RA+ cells. Points from the study as a whole: Non-shared clonotypes had lower generation probabilities than clonotypes shared by all four sorted-subset donors.

CDR3 length: 14 residues. V gave up 4 bases and J gave up 4 bases; unmatched junction bases: 1. Germline V gene sequence: CDR1 MNHEY, CDR2 SMNVEV (reference sequence). Every subset had its genomic DNA shared out evenly among several immunoSEQ plates. The protocol was immunoSEQ multiplex PCR, while the TCRdb copy is restricted to in-frame clones and leaves out a portion. The profile shows over 2,000,000 clones, approximately 92% of them singletons. This rearrangement joins TRBV27 to TRBJ2-7; 13 bases line up with TRBD2. The receptor's source is a man aged 18 to 30 in good health. Some clones in this sample may be carry-over from other donors' samples. Sequenced input: naive CD8+ T cells from PBMCs. The DNA for the CDR3 is TGTGCCAGCAGTTCACTAGCGGGAGGGTACGAGCAGTACTTC. The encoded protein is CASSSLAGGYEQYF.